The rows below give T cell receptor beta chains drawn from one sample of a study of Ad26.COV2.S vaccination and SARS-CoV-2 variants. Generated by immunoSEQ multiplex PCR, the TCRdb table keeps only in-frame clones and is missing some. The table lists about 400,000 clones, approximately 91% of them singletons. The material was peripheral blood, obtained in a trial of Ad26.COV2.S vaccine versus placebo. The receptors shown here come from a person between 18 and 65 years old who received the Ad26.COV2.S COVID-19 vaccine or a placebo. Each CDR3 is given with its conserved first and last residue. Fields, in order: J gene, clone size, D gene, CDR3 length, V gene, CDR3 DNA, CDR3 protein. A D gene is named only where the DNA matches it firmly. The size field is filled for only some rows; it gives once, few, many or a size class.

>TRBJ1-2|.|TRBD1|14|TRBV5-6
TGTGCCAGCAGCTTGGAGGGGGCGAACTATGGCTACACCTTC
CASSLEGANYGYTF
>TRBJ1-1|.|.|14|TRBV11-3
TGTGCCAGCAGCCAGGGACCGCTGAACACTGAAGCTTTCTTT
CASSQGPLNTEAFF
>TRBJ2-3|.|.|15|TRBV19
TGTGCCAGTAGTATCGGGGAGGGGGTCACAGATACGCAGTATTTT
CASSIGEGVTDTQYF
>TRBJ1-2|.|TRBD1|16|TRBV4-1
TGCGCCAGCAGCCAAGGTAGGGCGACAGGGAACTATGGCTACACCTTC
CASSQGRATGNYGYTF
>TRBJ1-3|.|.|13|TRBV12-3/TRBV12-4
TGTGCCAGCAGGGGGTGGGGAGGAAACACCATATATTTT
CASRGWGGNTIYF
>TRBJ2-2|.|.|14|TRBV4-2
TGTGCCAGCAGCCAAGGGACAGACACCGGGGAGCTGTTTTTT
CASSQGTDTGELFF
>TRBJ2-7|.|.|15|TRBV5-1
TGCGCCAGCAGCTTGTTGACAGGGGAGGGCTACGAGCAGTACTTC
CASSLLTGEGYEQYF
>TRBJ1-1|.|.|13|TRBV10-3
TGTGCCATCAGTTTACAGGGAAACACTGAAGCTTTCTTT
CAISLQGNTEAFF
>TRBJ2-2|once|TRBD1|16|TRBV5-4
TGTGCCAGCAGCTTTGGGGGGACAGGGAACACCGGGGAGCTGTTTTTT
CASSFGGTGNTGELFF
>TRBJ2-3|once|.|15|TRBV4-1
TGCGCCAGCAGCCAATCGGGTCTCAGTCCAGATACGCAGTATTTT
CASSQSGLSPDTQYF
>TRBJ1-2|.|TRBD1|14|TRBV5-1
TGCGCCAGCAGCTTGGTGCCCGGGACAGATGGCTACACCTTC
CASSLVPGTDGYTF
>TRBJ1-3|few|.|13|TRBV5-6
TGTGCCAGCAGTCCCGGGGGCGTAAACACCATATATTTT
CASSPGGVNTIYF
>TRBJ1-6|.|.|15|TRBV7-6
TGTGCCAGCAGCTTGGGCCAGGGAGGTAATTCACCCCTCCACTTT
CASSLGQGGNSPLHF
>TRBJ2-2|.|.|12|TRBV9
TGTGCCAGCTCCAGGGGTACCGGGGAGCTGTTTTTT
CASSRGTGELFF
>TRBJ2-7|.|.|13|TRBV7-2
TGTGCCAGCAACTTGCAAGGGTCATACGAGCAGTACTTC
CASNLQGSYEQYF
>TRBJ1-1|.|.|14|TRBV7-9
TGTGCCAGCAGCTCGACAGCCCCGAACACTGAAGCTTTCTTT
CASSSTAPNTEAFF
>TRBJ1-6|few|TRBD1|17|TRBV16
TGTGCCAGCAGCCAAGCCGGGACAGGGAACTATAATTCACCCCTCCACTTT
CASSQAGTGNYNSPLHF
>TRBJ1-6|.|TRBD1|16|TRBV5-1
TGCGCCAGCAGCTGGGAGGCAGGGGGAGGTAATTCACCCCTCCACTTT
CASSWEAGGGNSPLHF
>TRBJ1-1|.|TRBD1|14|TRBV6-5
TGTGCCAGCCGACAGGGGTCCATGAACACTGAAGCTTTCTTT
CASRQGSMNTEAFF
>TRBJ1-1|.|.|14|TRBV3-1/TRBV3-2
TGTGCCAGCAGCCAAGATCTCGGGGACACTGAAGCTTTCTTT
CASSQDLGDTEAFF
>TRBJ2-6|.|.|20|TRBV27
TGTGCCAGCGGATCCTGGGGGAGGTGGATCGGGCGTACTGGGGCCAACGTCCTGACTTTC
CASGSWGRWIGRTGANVLTF
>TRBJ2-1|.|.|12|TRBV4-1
TGCGCCAGCAGCCAGGGATTAGCGAAACAGTTCTTC
CASSQGLAKQFF
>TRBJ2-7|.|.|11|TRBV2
TGTGCCAGCAGTCAAGACTACGAGCAGTACTTC
CASSQDYEQYF
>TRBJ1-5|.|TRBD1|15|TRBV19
TGTGCCAGTAGCCCCCAGGGGGGGTTCGGACAGCCCCAGCATTTT
CASSPQGGFGQPQHF
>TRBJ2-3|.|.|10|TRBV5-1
TGCGCCAGCAGGGTAGATACGCAGTATTTT
CASRVDTQYF
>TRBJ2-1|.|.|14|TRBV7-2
TGTGCCAGCAGGTCGGGGAATGAAGTCTATGAGCAGTTCTTC
CASRSGNEVYEQFF
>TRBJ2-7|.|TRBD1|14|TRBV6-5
TGTGCCAGCAGTCGGGACAGCATAGCCTACGAGCAGTACTTC
CASSRDSIAYEQYF
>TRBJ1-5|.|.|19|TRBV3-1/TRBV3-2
TGTGCCAGCAGCCACCCGGGGGGGCTTGCTGTCTATAGCAATCAGCCCCAGCATTTT
CASSHPGGLAVYSNQPQHF
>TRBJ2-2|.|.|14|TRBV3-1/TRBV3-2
TGTGCCAGCAGCAGGGCCCGGAACACCGGGGAGCTGTTTTTT
CASSRARNTGELFF
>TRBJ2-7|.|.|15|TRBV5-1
TGCGCCAGCAGCTTCAGGGCAGGGAGCCCCCACGAGCAGTACTTC
CASSFRAGSPHEQYF